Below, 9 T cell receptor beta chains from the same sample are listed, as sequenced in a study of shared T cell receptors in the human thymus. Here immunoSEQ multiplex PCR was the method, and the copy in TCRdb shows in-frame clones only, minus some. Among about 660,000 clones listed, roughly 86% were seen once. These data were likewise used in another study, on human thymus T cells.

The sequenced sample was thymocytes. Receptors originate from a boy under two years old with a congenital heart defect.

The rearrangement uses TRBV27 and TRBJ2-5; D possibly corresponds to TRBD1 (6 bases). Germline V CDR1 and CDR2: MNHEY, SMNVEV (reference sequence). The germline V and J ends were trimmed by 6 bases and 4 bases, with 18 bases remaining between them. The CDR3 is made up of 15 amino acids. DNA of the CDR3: TGTGCCAGCAGCCGAATTACAGGGTTCCGAGAGACCCAGTACTTC. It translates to CASSRITGFRETQYF.

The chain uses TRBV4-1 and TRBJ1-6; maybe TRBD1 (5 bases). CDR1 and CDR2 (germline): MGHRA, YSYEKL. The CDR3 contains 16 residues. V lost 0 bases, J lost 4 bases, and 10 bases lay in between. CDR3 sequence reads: CASSQEAGQYNSPLHF. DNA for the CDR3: TGCGCCAGCAGCCAAGAGGCAGGGCAATATAATTCACCCCTCCACTTT.

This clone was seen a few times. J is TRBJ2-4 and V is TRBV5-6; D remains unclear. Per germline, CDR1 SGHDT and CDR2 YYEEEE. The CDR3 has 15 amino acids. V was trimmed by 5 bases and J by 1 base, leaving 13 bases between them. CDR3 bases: TGTGCCAGCAGTTCACCTAGTGCGGCCAAAAACATTCAGTACTTC. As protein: CASSSPSAAKNIQYF.

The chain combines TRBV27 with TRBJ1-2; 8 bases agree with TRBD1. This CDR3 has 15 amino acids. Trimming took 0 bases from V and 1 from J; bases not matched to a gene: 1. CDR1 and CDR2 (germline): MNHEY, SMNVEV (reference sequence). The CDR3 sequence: CASSLSTGDNYGYTF. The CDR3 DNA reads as TGTGCCAGCAGTTTATCGACAGGGGATAACTATGGCTACACCTTC.

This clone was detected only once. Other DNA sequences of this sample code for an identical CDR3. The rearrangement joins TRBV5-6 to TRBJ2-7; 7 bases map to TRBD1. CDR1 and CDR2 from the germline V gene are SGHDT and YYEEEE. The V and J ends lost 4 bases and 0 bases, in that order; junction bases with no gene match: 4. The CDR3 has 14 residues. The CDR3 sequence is CASSLTGVSYEQYF. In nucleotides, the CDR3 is TGTGCCAGCAGCCTAACAGGGGTCTCCTACGAGCAGTACTTC.

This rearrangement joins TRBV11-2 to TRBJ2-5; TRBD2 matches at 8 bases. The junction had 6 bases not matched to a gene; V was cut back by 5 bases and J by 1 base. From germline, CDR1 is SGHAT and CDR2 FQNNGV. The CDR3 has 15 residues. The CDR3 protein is CASSPGTSGQETQYF. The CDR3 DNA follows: TGTGCCAGCAGCCCGGGTACTAGCGGCCAAGAGACCCAGTACTTC.

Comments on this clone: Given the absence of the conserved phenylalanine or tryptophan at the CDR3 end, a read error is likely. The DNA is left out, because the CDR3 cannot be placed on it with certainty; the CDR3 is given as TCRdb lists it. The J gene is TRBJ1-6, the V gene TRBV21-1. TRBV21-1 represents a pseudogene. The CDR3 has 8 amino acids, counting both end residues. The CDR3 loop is CASSKESV.

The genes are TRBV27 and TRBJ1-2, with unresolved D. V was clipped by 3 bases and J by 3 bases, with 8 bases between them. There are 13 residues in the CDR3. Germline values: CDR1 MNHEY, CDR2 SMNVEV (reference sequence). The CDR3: CASSLGRYYGYTF. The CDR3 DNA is TGTGCCAGCAGTTTGGGCAGATACTATGGCTACACCTTC.

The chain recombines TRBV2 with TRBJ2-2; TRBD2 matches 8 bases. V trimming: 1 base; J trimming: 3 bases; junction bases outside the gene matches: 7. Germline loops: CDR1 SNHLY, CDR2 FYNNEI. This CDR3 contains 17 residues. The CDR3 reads CASSEGLAGSDTGELFF. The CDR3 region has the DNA TGTGCCAGCAGTGAAGGCTTAGCGGGATCGGACACCGGGGAGCTGTTTTTT.